This paragraph covers one TCR beta chain sequence. The CDR3 spans 15 residues. Germline V gene data show CDR1 as SGHRS and CDR2 as YFSETQ. The V gene end was trimmed by 5 bases and the J gene end by 2 bases; junction bases not matched to a gene: 7. This entry belongs to a study of blood T cell repertoires in COVID-19. About the study: There were acute and convalescent COVID-19 samples, and they came from the United States, Italy and Spain. The analysed material was cDNA or gDNA that came from T cells, B-cell-depleted T cells, or PBMCs.

This table comes from immunoSEQ multiplex PCR, and its TCRdb copy is limited to in-frame clones, with some not included. Found here are under 200,000 clones, about 88% of them singletons; the top ten hold about 5.6%. This TCR was sampled from a woman aged 45 to 65 with COVID-19, enrolled during active disease. This chain links TRBV5-1 with TRBJ2-7, with TRBD1 matching 10 bases. Sequencing used peripheral blood. The CDR3 nucleotides read TGCGCCAGCAGTAGCCCGGGACAGGGGACCTACGAGCAGTACTTC. Translation gives CASSSPGQGTYEQYF.